Presented here are 25 T cell receptor beta chains from one specimen sequenced in a study of shared clonotypes between healthy human individuals. This table comes from immunoSEQ multiplex PCR, and its TCRdb copy is limited to in-frame clones, with some not included. The repertoire has around 700,000 clones, around 73% of them found once; the top ten carry roughly 2%. The sequencing sample was made of memory CD4+ T cells sorted from blood. Subset specified: CD45RA-negative fraction. The receptors stem from a woman in her thirties in good health.

The V call is TRBV2, the J call TRBJ2-7; 9 nucleotides line up with TRBD2. Trimming cost V 7 bases and J 7 bases; bases outside gene matches: 11. CDR1 is SNHLY and CDR2 is FYNNEI in the germline V gene. The length of the CDR3 is 14 residues. The CDR3 spells CASILGLAMGEQYF. CDR3 in DNA: TGTGCCAGCATCCTCGGACTAGCGATGGGGGAGCAGTACTTC. Looking up the rest from reference TRBV2 and TRBJ2-7 gives the full variable domain: EPEVTQTPSHQVTQMGQEVILRCVPISNHLYFYWYRQILGQKVEFLVSFYNNEISEKSEIFDDQFSVERPDGSNFTLKIRSTKLEDSAMYFCASILGLAMGEQYFGPGTRLTVT.

The chain uses TRBV4-1 and TRBJ1-1, with D possibly matching TRBD1 (6 bases). Per the germline V gene, CDR1 is MGHRA and CDR2 is YSYEKL. V dropped 6 bases and J dropped 2 bases, with 10 bases sitting between them. The CDR3 is 13 amino acids. In DNA form, the CDR3 reads TGCGCCAGCAGGGGGGGCTTCAACACTGAAGCTTTCTTT. Protein sequence: CASRGGFNTEAFF.

This chain uses TRBV28 with TRBJ1-4, with a tentative D call TRBD1 (5 bases). CDR1 MDHEN and CDR2 SYDVKM come from the germline V gene. Trimming stripped 4 bases from V and 6 bases from J, with 15 bases between. This CDR3 is 15 amino acids long. The CDR3 sequence: CASSSLRGRHEKLFF. The DNA for the CDR3 is TGTGCCAGCAGTTCTCTCCGGGGGAGGCATGAAAAACTGTTTTTT. Combining the CDR3 with reference TRBV28 and TRBJ1-4 gives the whole variable domain DVKVTQSSRYLVKRTGEKVFLECVQDMDHENMFWYRQDPGLGLRLIYFSYDVKMKEKGDIPEGYSVSREKKERFSLILESASTNQTSMYLCASSSLRGRHEKLFFGSGTQLSVL.

This clone was recorded only once. The genes are TRBV10-1 and TRBJ2-3; 12 bases are a match to TRBD2. The CDR3 length is 17 residues. V lost 4 bases and J lost 3; bases outside the gene matches: 8. Germline CDR1 is WNHNN and CDR2 is SYGVQD (reference sequence). In nucleotides, the CDR3 is TGCGCCAGCAGTGGACTAGCGGGAGACATGGAGACAGATACGCAGTATTTT. Its translation: CASSGLAGDMETDTQYF.

The chain is built from TRBV29-1 and TRBJ1-1; 7 positions agree with TRBD1. Per the germline V gene, CDR1 is SQVTM and CDR2 is ANQGSEA. The CDR3 is made up of 11 amino acids. The V gene end was trimmed by 4 bases and the J gene end by 7 bases; junction bases not matched to a gene: 3. As DNA, the CDR3 is TGCAGCGTTGTTACAGGGGATGAAGCTTTCTTT. Translated, it gives CSVVTGDEAFF. Full variable domain (missing parts from reference TRBV29-1 and TRBJ1-1): SAVISQKPSRDICQRGTSLTIQCQVDSQVTMMFWYRQQPGQSLTLIATANQGSEATYESGFVIDKFPISRPNLTFSTLTVSNMSPEDSSIYLCSVVTGDEAFFGQGTRLTVV.

This chain joins TRBV11-2 and TRBJ1-4, with no clear D. Trimming removed 2 bases from V and 8 bases from J, with 12 bases in between. The germline V gene encodes CDR1 SGHAT and CDR2 FQNNGV. CDR3 length equals 14 residues. The DNA of the CDR3 is TGTGCCAGCAGCTTAACTGTGGGAGACGAAAAACTGTTTTTT. It encodes CASSLTVGDEKLFF.

The J gene is TRBJ2-5, the V gene TRBV18; 12 bases align to TRBD2. This CDR3 comprises 17 residues. V lost 0 bases, J lost 3 bases, and 5 bases stayed unmatched. Germline-derived CDR1 and CDR2 are KGHSH and LQKENI. CDR3 nucleotide sequence: TGTGCCAGCTCACCACCACGACTAGCGGGAGTAAAAGAGACCCAGTACTTC. Amino acid sequence: CASSPPRLAGVKETQYF.

This clone was counted a single time. This chain connects TRBV4-1 to TRBJ2-2; D may be TRBD2 (6 bases). Germline V CDR1 and CDR2: MGHRA, YSYEKL. V was clipped by 3 bases and J by 7 bases, with 12 bases between them. The CDR3 extends over 14 amino acids. The CDR3 spells CASSQRDRDGELFF. The CDR3 nucleotides read TGCGCCAGCAGCCAGCGGGATAGGGACGGGGAGCTGTTTTTT.

The chain joins TRBV19 to TRBJ2-5, with TRBD1 as a possible D gene (6 bases). V lost 0 bases and J lost 1, with 12 bases in between. Looked up from germline, CDR1 is LNHDA and CDR2 is SQIVND (reference sequence). The CDR3 is 16 residues long. For the CDR3, the DNA is TGTGCCAGTAGTATAGATCTAGGCAGGGGCCAAGAGACCCAGTACTTC. Translation gives CASSIDLGRGQETQYF.

V and J are TRBV10-2 and TRBJ1-1, with D maybe TRBD1 (5 bases). Deletions cut 8 bases from V and 0 bases from J, with 7 bases between. Germline values: CDR1 WSHSY, CDR2 SAAADI. The CDR3 runs to 12 residues. The CDR3 DNA is TGCGCCAGCCGGGGCATGAACACTGAAGCTTTCTTT. Translating it yields CASRGMNTEAFF.

A few counts support this clone. The same CDR3 arises from other DNA sequences in this sample as well. This chain connects TRBV6-1 to TRBJ1-5, with TRBD1 matching over 8 bases. The ends lost 3 bases at V and 1 base at J; junction bases unmatched: 2. The CDR3 runs 15 residues. Germline V gene data show CDR1 as MNHNS and CDR2 as SASEGT. The CDR3 sequence is CASSDNRGSNQPQHF. The CDR3 coding sequence is TGTGCCAGCAGTGATAACAGGGGGAGCAATCAGCCCCAGCATTTT.

This clone occurred once. The J gene is TRBJ2-7, the V gene TRBV6-5; weak D call: TRBD2 (5 bases). V lost 2 bases and J lost 5, with 13 bases in between. CDR1 and CDR2 (germline): MNHEY, SVGAGI. The CDR3 covers 14 residues. DNA of the CDR3: TGTGCCAGCAGTTACAGTCGGGAAGGGAACGAGCAGTACTTC. It encodes CASSYSREGNEQYF.

The sample holds many counts of this clone. V gene TRBV28 combines with J gene TRBJ2-3; possibly TRBD1 for D (6 bases). The CDR3 covers 16 residues. Germline V gene lookup returns CDR1 MDHEN and CDR2 SYDVKM. V lost 6 bases to trimming and J lost 6 bases, with 22 bases between them. The CDR3 region is CASSTPGKGVKDTQYF. CDR3 bases: TGTGCCAGCAGCACCCCCGGGAAGGGGGTGAAGGATACGCAGTATTTT.

This sequence joins TRBV7-2 and TRBJ1-2; weak D call: TRBD1 (6 bases). V was trimmed by 1 base and J by 4 bases, leaving 19 bases between them. Germline lookup yields CDR1 SGHTA and CDR2 FQGNSA. This CDR3 comprises 17 residues. The CDR3 DNA follows: TGTGCCAGCAGCTTAGGCCGGGACACAAGTAACCTCTATGGCTACACCTTC. Translated: CASSLGRDTSNLYGYTF. The whole variable domain, remainder taken from reference TRBV7-2 and TRBJ1-2, is GAGVSQSPSNKVTEKGKDVELRCDPISGHTALYWYRQSLGQGLEFLIYFQGNSAPDKSGLPSDRFSAERTGGSVSTLTIQRTQQEDSAVYLCASSLGRDTSNLYGYTFGSGTRLTVV.

The J gene is TRBJ1-5, the V gene TRBV30; perhaps TRBD1 as D (5 bases). CDR1 is GTSNPN and CDR2 is SVGIG in the germline V gene (reference sequence). The V gene lost 2 bases and the J gene lost 2 bases, with 10 bases spanning the gap. The CDR3 is 14 residues long. CDR3: CAWSTGTGNQPQHF. The CDR3 nucleotides read TGTGCCTGGAGTACTGGGACGGGCAATCAGCCCCAGCATTTT.

Regarding this clone: It may be a read error: a sequence one base away is much more abundant. The rearrangement joins TRBV28 to TRBJ2-2; 8 nucleotides line up with TRBD1. CDR1 is MDHEN, CDR2 SYDVKM, per germline. The CDR3 runs to 14 residues. The J segment lost 1 base and the V segment lost 6 bases, leaving 1 base of the junction unmatched. The CDR3: CASRGQGNTGELFF. As DNA, the CDR3 is TGTGCCAGCAGAGGACAGGGGAACACCGGGGAGCTGTTTTTT.

This clone was detected once. V gene TRBV13 combines with J gene TRBJ2-7; D is possibly TRBD2 (7 bases). Trimming cost V 2 bases and J 6 bases, with 20 bases left between them. The CDR3 has 16 amino acids. CDR1 is PRHDT, CDR2 FYEKMQ, per germline (reference sequence). CDR3 region: CASSLWRGPSLGEQYF. CDR3 DNA: TGTGCCAGCAGCTTATGGCGGGGGCCCTCGTTGGGCGAGCAGTACTTC. Variable domain in full (rest from reference TRBV13 and TRBJ2-7): AAGVIQSPRHLIKEKRETATLKCYPIPRHDTVYWYQQGPGQDPQFLISFYEKMQSDKGSIPDRFSAQQFSDYHSELNMSSLELGDSALYFCASSLWRGPSLGEQYFGPGTRLTVT.

The rearrangement uses TRBV7-2 and TRBJ1-1; D perhaps matches TRBD1 (5 bases). V gave up 1 base and J gave up 0 bases, with 9 bases separating them. The CDR3 sequence is 15 residues long. Per the germline V gene, CDR1 is SGHTA and CDR2 is FQGNSA. The CDR3: CASSLVLDMNTEAFF. CDR3 sequence (DNA): TGTGCCAGCAGCTTAGTCCTGGACATGAACACTGAAGCTTTCTTT.

V usage is TRBV2 and J usage is TRBJ2-7; D gene unclear. This CDR3 has 12 amino acids. In germline, CDR1 is SNHLY, CDR2 FYNNEI. Trimming shortened V by 4 bases and J by 5 bases, and 9 bases separated the two germline ends. Here the CDR3 reads CASSVAVDEQYF. DNA for the CDR3: TGTGCCAGCAGTGTTGCGGTGGACGAGCAGTACTTC.

This clone appeared a single time. The chain has TRBV20-1 and TRBJ1-2; D not certain. Deletions cut 4 bases from V and 3 bases from J, with 6 bases between. From germline, CDR1 is DFQATT and CDR2 SNEGSKA (reference sequence). This CDR3 has 11 amino acids. CDR3 residues: CSAIYDYGYTF. As DNA, the CDR3 is TGCAGTGCTATATATGACTATGGCTACACCTTC.

The CDR3 coding sequence is TGTGCCAGCAGTTTATCGTTGACAGGGGCCTCCCGACCCTCCTACAATGAGCAGTTCTTC. Its translation is CASSLSLTGASRPSYNEQFF. The chain joins TRBV27 to TRBJ2-1; 8 nucleotides match TRBD1. With V trimmed by 0 bases and J by 0 bases, 13 bases remained unmatched. Looked up from germline, CDR1 is MNHEY and CDR2 is SMNVEV (reference sequence). CDR3 size: 20 residues.

In this sample, this clone turned up many times. The same CDR3 also results from other DNA sequences found in this sample. The chain is built from TRBV2 and TRBJ1-1; 7 positions agree with TRBD1. Trimming at V came to 8 bases and at J to 0 bases, leaving 3 bases not matched to a gene. Germline V gives CDR1 SNHLY, CDR2 FYNNEI. This CDR3 spans 13 amino acids. In DNA, the CDR3 is TGTGCCAGCCGGGGACAGATGAACACTGAAGCTTTCTTT. Translating gives CASRGQMNTEAFF.

This clone is a singleton in its sample. This sample also contains other DNA sequences that code for the same CDR3. J is TRBJ2-2 and V is TRBV30; D might be TRBD1 (5 bases). CDR3 length: 19 amino acids. The germline V gene has CDR1 GTSNPN and CDR2 SVGIG (reference sequence). Between the trimmed V and J ends, which lost 1 base and 6 bases, there was a span of 27 bases. CDR3 bases: TGTGCCTGGAGTGGGGGTGACAGAGTCCCCTGGAGCTCGGCCGGGGAGCTGTTTTTT. Translating it yields CAWSGGDRVPWSSAGELFF.

This chain uses TRBV4-1 with TRBJ1-1; D is unclear. The V end was cut by 0 bases, the J end by 10 bases, with 18 bases between. CDR1 MGHRA and CDR2 YSYEKL come from the germline V gene. CDR3 size: 15 residues. The CDR3 DNA sequence: TGCGCCAGCAGCCAAGATGCCAGGACCACACCGTTAGCTTTCTTT. It translates to CASSQDARTTPLAFF.

The chain recombines TRBV28 with TRBJ2-5, with D unclear. Germline CDR1 MDHEN, CDR2 SYDVKM. CDR3 size: 13 residues. V lost 5 bases and J lost 5, with 12 bases in between. The CDR3 region is CASSGRTRETQYF. CDR3 bases: TGTGCCAGCAGTGGACGGACGAGGGAGACCCAGTACTTC.